These 2 T cell receptor beta chains originate from one sample sequenced in a study of T cell responses to AZD1222 COVID-19 vaccine. The protocol was immunoSEQ multiplex PCR, while the TCRdb copy is restricted to in-frame clones and leaves out a portion. This repertoire includes around 140,000 clones. What was sequenced was peripheral blood. The receptors stem from an adult in good health.

V and J are TRBV18 and TRBJ2-3; 8 bases fit TRBD1. This CDR3 has 17 residues. V was pared by 4 bases and J by 4 bases, with 13 bases of the junction left unmatched. CDR1 KGHSH and CDR2 LQKENI come from the germline V gene. The CDR3 loop reads CASSLRTLTGDSDTQYF. CDR3 DNA: TGTGCCAGCTCACTCCGAACTTTGACAGGGGATTCAGATACGCAGTATTTT.

The V and J genes are TRBV19 and TRBJ1-6, with 9 bases matching TRBD1. The CDR3 runs to 16 residues. The germline V gene encodes CDR1 LNHDA and CDR2 SQIVND (reference sequence). J was trimmed by 8 bases and V by 4 bases; bases with no gene match: 9. As DNA, the CDR3 is TGTGCCAGTAGTACTACTCTGGGACAGGGCTATTCACCCCTCCACTTT. Protein product: CASSTTLGQGYSPLHF.